One and the same sample provided the 15 T cell receptor beta chains below, sequenced in a study of T cell repertoires in cytomegalovirus infection. Each CDR3 protein gets one entry after TCRdb re-called the reads with MiXCR. The sample has 150,000 to 190,000 distinct CDR3 sequences, 23% seen once; the top ten hold roughly 9.7%. Material: PBMCs. These receptors were obtained from a human donor in good health (CMV status not recorded). Some clones in this sample may be carry-over from other donors' samples.

The sample holds a few counts of this clonotype. The chain is built from TRBV29-1 and TRBJ2-1; 8 nucleotides line up with TRBD2. The V and J ends lost 6 bases and 5 bases, in that order; junction bases with no gene match: 9. The CDR3 runs 14 residues. Germline lookup yields CDR1 SQVTM and CDR2 ANQGSEA. The CDR3 loop reads CSVGGRGAHNEQFF. CDR3 bases: TGCAGCGTGGGCGGGCGGGGGGCCCACAATGAGCAGTTCTTC.

The gene calls are TRBV6-2 or TRBV6-3 and TRBJ2-7; TRBD2 aligns across 7 bases. Germline V gene sequence: CDR1 MNHEY, CDR2 SVGEGT. V gave up 2 bases and J gave up 5 bases; unmatched junction bases: 6. The CDR3 is made up of 14 amino acids. CDR3 loop: CASSYGREFDEQYF. The CDR3 coding sequence is TGTGCCAGCAGTTACGGGCGGGAGTTCGACGAGCAGTACTTC.

This clonotype appeared a few times. This chain joins TRBV7-9 and TRBJ1-2, with 9 bases matching TRBD1. The CDR3 contains 15 residues. J gave up 8 bases and V 3 bases, and 10 bases lay outside the gene matches. From germline, CDR1 is SEHNR and CDR2 FQNEAQ (reference sequence). The CDR3 DNA sequence: TGTGCCAGCAGCTTTGCATCGGACAGGGGCCAAGGCTACACCTTC. Protein product: CASSFASDRGQGYTF.

Comment on this clonotype: The junction differs from germline at one of its ends, possibly a read error. The chain joins TRBV29-1 to TRBJ1-2; perhaps TRBD1 as D (6 bases). The CDR3 has 12 residues. Germline V lookup: CDR1 SQVTM, CDR2 ANQGSEA. The CDR3 region has the DNA TGCAGCGTCGAAGGGGGGATAAAGGGCTACACCTTC. As protein: CSVEGGIKGYTF.

The CDR3 nucleotides read TGTGCCAGCAGCTTAGAGGGAGCCCCAACCTACGAGCAGTACTTC. Translated: CASSLEGAPTYEQYF. This chain joins TRBV7-2 and TRBJ2-7; D possibly corresponds to TRBD2 (5 bases). Trimming cost V 1 base and J 2 bases, with 12 bases left between them. The CDR3 has 15 residues. Germline lookup yields CDR1 SGHTA and CDR2 FQGNSA.

This clonotype was detected ten times or more. The gene calls are TRBV7-2 and TRBJ2-7; 10 bases agree with TRBD1. Per the germline V gene, CDR1 is SGHTA and CDR2 is FQGNSA. V was clipped by 4 bases and J by 7 bases; unmatched bases: 4. The CDR3 spans 13 residues. The CDR3 coding sequence is TGTGCCAGCAGCTCTGACAGGGGGCTTGAGCAGTACTTC. Its protein is CASSSDRGLEQYF.

This chain connects TRBV18 to TRBJ2-7; tentative D call: TRBD1 (5 bases). The CDR3 runs 15 residues. The germline V and J ends were trimmed by 0 bases and 2 bases, with 11 bases remaining between them. CDR1 KGHSH and CDR2 LQKENI come from the germline V gene. CDR3 DNA sequence: TGTGCCAGCTCACCACCAAGGGGTTTCCCCTACGAGCAGTACTTC. It codes for CASSPPRGFPYEQYF.

The rearrangement links TRBV12-3 or TRBV12-4 to TRBJ2-2, with D hard to call. The CDR3 covers 16 residues. The V and J ends lost 2 bases and 4 bases respectively, with 14 bases between them. The CDR3 here is CASSLTGGHGTGELFF. The CDR3 nucleotides read TGTGCCAGCAGTTTAACCGGCGGTCACGGCACCGGGGAGCTGTTTTTT.

This rearrangement joins TRBV10-3 to TRBJ2-3; D remains ambiguous. CDR1 ENHRY and CDR2 SYGVKD come from the germline V gene. The CDR3 has 12 residues. Trimming shortened V by 6 bases and J by 4 bases, and 8 bases separated the two germline ends. CDR3 coding DNA: TGTGCCATCAGAGGATCCCCAGATACGCAGTATTTT. Translated, it gives CAIRGSPDTQYF.

This clonotype was counted between two and nine times. V is TRBV29-1 and J is TRBJ2-2, with D unresolved. Germline CDR1 reads SQVTM; CDR2 reads ANQGSEA. Trimming removed 5 bases at V and 0 bases at J, with 10 bases between. This CDR3 is 14 amino acids long. CDR3 in DNA: TGCAGCGTTTTCACTGGCGCGAACACCGGGGAGCTGTTTTTT. Translation: CSVFTGANTGELFF.

A word on this clonotype: This may come from a read error, since a much larger clone is one base off. The rearrangement uses TRBV5-6 and TRBJ2-1; 8 positions match TRBD1. The CDR3 spans 13 residues. In germline, CDR1 is SGHDT, CDR2 YYEEEE. V trimming: 2 bases; J trimming: 8 bases; junction bases outside the gene matches: 3. CDR3 in amino acids: CASSFNRGDEQFF. The CDR3, as DNA: TGTGCCAGCAGCTTTAACAGGGGGGATGAGCAGTTCTTC.

The V call is TRBV6-1, the J call TRBJ1-1; no clear D gene. The germline V and J ends were trimmed by 2 bases and 4 bases, with 11 bases remaining between them. The CDR3 loop spans 14 amino acids. CDR1 and CDR2 from the germline V gene are MNHNS and SASEGT. The CDR3 coding sequence is TGTGCCAGCAGTGAAATTGGTGGAGGCACTGAAGCTTTCTTT. This encodes CASSEIGGGTEAFF.

This clonotype came up many times. J is TRBJ1-1 and V is TRBV14, with 8 bases that match TRBD1. Per the germline V gene, CDR1 is SGHDN and CDR2 is FVKESK. The CDR3 consists of 16 residues. V dropped 4 bases and J dropped 1; count of bases not matched to a gene: 8. Here the CDR3 DNA reads TGTGCCAGCAGCCTACGTCCCGGGACAGGGAACACTGAAGCTTTCTTT. Translating gives CASSLRPGTGNTEAFF.

This clonotype was found many times. The chain recombines TRBV28 with TRBJ1-1, with unresolved D. V lost 2 bases and J 5 bases, leaving 12 bases between the germline ends. The CDR3 consists of 14 residues. The germline CDR1 and CDR2 sequences are MDHEN and SYDVKM. The CDR3 DNA reads TGTGCCAGCAGTTTAGGTTCCTGGGGTACTGAAGCTTTCTTT. Translated: CASSLGSWGTEAFF.

This clonotype was counted a few times. The chain employs TRBV19 and TRBJ2-7; TRBD1 is a possible D gene (5 bases). Germline assignment: CDR1 LNHDA and CDR2 SQIVND (reference sequence). CDR3 length equals 13 residues. Trimming cost V 3 bases and J 6 bases, with 12 bases left between them. CDR3 sequence reads: CASSMSGNREQYF. CDR3 sequence (DNA): TGTGCCAGTAGTATGTCAGGGAATCGCGAGCAGTACTTC.